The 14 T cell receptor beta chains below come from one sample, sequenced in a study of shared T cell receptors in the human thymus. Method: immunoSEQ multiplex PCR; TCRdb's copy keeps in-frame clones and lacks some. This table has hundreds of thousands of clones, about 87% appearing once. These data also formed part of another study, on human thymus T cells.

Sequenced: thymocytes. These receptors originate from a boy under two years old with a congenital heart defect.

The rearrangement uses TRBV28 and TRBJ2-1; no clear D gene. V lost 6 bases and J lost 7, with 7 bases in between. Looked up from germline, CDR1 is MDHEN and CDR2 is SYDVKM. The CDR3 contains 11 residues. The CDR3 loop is CASSPRNEQFF. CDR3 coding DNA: TGTGCCAGCAGCCCCAGGAATGAGCAGTTCTTC.

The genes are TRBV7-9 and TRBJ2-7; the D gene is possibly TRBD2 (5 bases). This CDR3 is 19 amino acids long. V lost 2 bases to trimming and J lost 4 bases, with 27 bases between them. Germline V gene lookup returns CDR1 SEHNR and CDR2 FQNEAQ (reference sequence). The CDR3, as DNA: TGTGCCAGCAGCTTATCTATCCCCCAAAAACTAGATACCGCTTACGAGCAGTACTTC. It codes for CASSLSIPQKLDTAYEQYF.

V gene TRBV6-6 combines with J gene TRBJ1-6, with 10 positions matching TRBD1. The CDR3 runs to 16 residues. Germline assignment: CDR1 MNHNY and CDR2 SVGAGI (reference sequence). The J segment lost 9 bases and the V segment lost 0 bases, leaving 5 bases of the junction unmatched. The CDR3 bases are TGTGCCAGCAGTTACTCTCTTGGACAGGGGGTTTCACCCCTCCACTTT. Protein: CASSYSLGQGVSPLHF.

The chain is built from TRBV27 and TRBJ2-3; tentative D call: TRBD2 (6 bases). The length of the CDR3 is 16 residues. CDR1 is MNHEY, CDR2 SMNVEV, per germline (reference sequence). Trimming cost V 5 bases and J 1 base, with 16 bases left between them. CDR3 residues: CASSPASAKGTDTQYF. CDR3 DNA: TGTGCCAGCAGTCCAGCTAGCGCAAAGGGCACAGATACGCAGTATTTT.

The DNA for the CDR3 is TGTGCCAGTAGAGTGGGACAGGGTGCCTACGAGCAGTACTTC. Its translation is CASRVGQGAYEQYF. The chain couples TRBV19 to TRBJ2-7; 9 bases are a match to TRBD1. Looked up from germline, CDR1 is LNHDA and CDR2 is SQIVND (reference sequence). This CDR3 is 14 amino acids long. The ends lost 6 bases at V and 2 bases at J; junction bases unmatched: 5.

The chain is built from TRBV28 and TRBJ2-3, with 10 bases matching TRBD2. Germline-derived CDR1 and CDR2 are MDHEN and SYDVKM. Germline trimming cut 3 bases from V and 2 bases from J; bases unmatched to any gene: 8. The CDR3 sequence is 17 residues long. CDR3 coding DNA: TGTGCCAGCAGTTTCTGGGTTAGCGGGGGGTTCACAGATACGCAGTATTTT. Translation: CASSFWVSGGFTDTQYF.

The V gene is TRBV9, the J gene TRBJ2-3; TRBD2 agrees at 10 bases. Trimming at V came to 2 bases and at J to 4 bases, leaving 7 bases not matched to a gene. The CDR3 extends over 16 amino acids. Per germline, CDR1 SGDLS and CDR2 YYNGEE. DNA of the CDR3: TGTGCCAGCAGCGTCCGCCAGCGGGGGGGCGCAGATACGCAGTATTTT. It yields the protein CASSVRQRGGADTQYF.

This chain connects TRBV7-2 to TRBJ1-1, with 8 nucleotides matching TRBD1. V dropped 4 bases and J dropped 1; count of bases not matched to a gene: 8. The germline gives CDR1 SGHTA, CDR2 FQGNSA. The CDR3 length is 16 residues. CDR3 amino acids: CASSSTHRGRNTEAFF. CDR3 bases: TGTGCCAGCAGCTCCACCCACAGGGGGAGGAACACTGAAGCTTTCTTT.

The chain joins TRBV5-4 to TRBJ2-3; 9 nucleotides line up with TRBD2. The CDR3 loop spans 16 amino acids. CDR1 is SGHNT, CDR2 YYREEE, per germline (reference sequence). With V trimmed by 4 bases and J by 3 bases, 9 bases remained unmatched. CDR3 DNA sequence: TGTGCCAGCAGCCTATGGAGCGGGGGGAATACAGATACGCAGTATTTT. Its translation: CASSLWSGGNTDTQYF.

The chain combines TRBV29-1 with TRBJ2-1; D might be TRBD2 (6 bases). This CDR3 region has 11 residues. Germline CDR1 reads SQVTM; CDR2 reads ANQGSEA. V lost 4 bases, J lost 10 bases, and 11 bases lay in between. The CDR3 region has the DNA TGCAGCGTTGCAACGAGCGGGGAGCAGTTCTTC. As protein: CSVATSGEQFF.

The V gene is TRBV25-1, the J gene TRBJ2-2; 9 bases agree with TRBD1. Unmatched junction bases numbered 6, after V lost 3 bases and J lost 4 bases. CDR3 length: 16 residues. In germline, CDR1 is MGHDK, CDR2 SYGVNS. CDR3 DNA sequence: TGTGCCAGCAGTGACGGGGACAGGGTCACCACCGGGGAGCTGTTTTTT. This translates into CASSDGDRVTTGELFF.

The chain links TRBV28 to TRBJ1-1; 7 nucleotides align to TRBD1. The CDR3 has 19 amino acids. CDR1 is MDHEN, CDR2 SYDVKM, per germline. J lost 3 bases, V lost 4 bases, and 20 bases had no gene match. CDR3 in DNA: TGTGCCAGCAGTTCCCCAAGGGAGGACAGGCTCGGGTTTGACACTGAAGCTTTCTTT. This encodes CASSSPREDRLGFDTEAFF.

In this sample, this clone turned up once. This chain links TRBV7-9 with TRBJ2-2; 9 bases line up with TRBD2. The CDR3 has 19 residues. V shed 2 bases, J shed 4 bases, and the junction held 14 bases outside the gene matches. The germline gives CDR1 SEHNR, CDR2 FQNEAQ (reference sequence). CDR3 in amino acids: CASSLKAREGPGGTGELFF. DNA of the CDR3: TGTGCCAGCAGCTTAAAGGCGCGGGAGGGCCCTGGGGGCACCGGGGAGCTGTTTTTT.

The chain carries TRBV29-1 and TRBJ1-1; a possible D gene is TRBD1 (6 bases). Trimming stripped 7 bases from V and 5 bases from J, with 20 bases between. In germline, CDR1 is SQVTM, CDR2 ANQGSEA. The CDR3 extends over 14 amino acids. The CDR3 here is CSGLRGLGGTEAFF. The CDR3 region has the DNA TGCAGCGGGCTCCGGGGCCTAGGGGGTACTGAAGCTTTCTTT.